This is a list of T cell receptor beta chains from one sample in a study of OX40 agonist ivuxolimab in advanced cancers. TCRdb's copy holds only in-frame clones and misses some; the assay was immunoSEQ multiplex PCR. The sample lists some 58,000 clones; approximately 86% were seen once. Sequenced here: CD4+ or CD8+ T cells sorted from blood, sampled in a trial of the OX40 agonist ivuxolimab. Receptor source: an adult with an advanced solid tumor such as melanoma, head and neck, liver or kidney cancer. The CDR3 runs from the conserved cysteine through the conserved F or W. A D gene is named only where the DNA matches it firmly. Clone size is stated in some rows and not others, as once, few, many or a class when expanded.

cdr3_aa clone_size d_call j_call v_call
CASSSGPSRGQYF - - TRBJ2-7 TRBV11-3
CSPLLGGDTQYF - - TRBJ2-3 TRBV29-1
CASSIQGRASTPDTQYF - - TRBJ2-3 TRBV19
CASSSRWTGGDSPLHF - TRBD1 TRBJ1-6 TRBV7-2
CASSPSSETYEQYF - - TRBJ2-7 TRBV18
CASSPGLAGAYNEQFF - TRBD2 TRBJ2-1 TRBV2
CASSDSAGGPDTQYF - TRBD2 TRBJ2-3 TRBV25-1
CATQRTGSDTGELFF - - TRBJ2-2 TRBV10-3
CASSPPEGQGDTQYF once TRBD1 TRBJ2-3 TRBV18
CASSFNPLAGGWDGELFF - TRBD2 TRBJ2-2 TRBV27
CAISPSLETQYF - - TRBJ2-5 TRBV10-3
CASSSTRLSTDTQYF - - TRBJ2-3 TRBV11-2
CASSLGGTLSSYNEQFF - - TRBJ2-1 TRBV13
CASSKSLATDRGQDTQYF - - TRBJ2-3 TRBV21-1
CASSFGQLSAFF - - TRBJ1-1 TRBV11-2
CASSEPLQGLPDTQYF - - TRBJ2-3 TRBV6-1
CASSRGVGEQFF - - TRBJ2-1 TRBV11-2
CASSPRLERETQYF - - TRBJ2-5 TRBV7-9
CASSPLREGVGQPQHF - - TRBJ1-5 TRBV2
CASSDERGPYKEDTQYF - - TRBJ2-3 TRBV6-1
CASSLLAGGYEQYF once TRBD2 TRBJ2-7 TRBV11-2
CASSLAFAGNTIYF - - TRBJ1-3 TRBV7-9
CASSPATYNEQFF - - TRBJ2-1 TRBV16
CASSLGADTQYF once - TRBJ2-3 TRBV5-1
CASSPLAGGSYNEQFF - - TRBJ2-1 TRBV9
CASSSLAGAGQTQYF once TRBD2 TRBJ2-5 TRBV7-2
CATRQVGSYEQYF once - TRBJ2-7 TRBV15
CASRSGLGYEQYF once - TRBJ2-7 TRBV19
CASSLTGRGGDTQYF - - TRBJ2-3 TRBV2
CASSPRQDTGELFF - - TRBJ2-2 TRBV18
CASSQSRDLSSGANVLTF - - TRBJ2-6 TRBV5-4
CASREDGTQYF - - TRBJ2-3 TRBV6-6
CASSHPDLPNVLTF - - TRBJ2-6 TRBV27
CASSILGSGANVLTF - - TRBJ2-6 TRBV19
CASSDRISSTDTQYF - - TRBJ2-3 TRBV11-3
CASSRGQGAGTEAFF - TRBD1 TRBJ1-1 TRBV27
CASSGSQGDGNTIYF - TRBD1 TRBJ1-3 TRBV6-1
CAWRAYLEPQETQYF - - TRBJ2-5 TRBV30
CASSQEAGGYGGELFF - TRBD1 TRBJ2-2 TRBV4-1
CATSRGPYGYTF - - TRBJ1-2 TRBV6-5
CASSLRGRTGELFF - - TRBJ2-2 TRBV6-1
CASTPTAGAGYGYTF - - TRBJ1-2 TRBV19